The 30 T cell receptor beta chains below come from one sample, sequenced in a study of CD8 T cells in Susac syndrome. About 0.5 to 1 ug RNA was reverse transcribed with random hexamers. TCRdb used MiXCR to reprocess the immunoSEQ multiplex PCR reads, holding one entry per CDR3 protein. Altogether some 300,000 distinct CDR3 sequences are present, about 88% being singletons, with the ten largest covering roughly 0.2%. The source material was CD8+ T cells from PBMCs. All receptors derive from a human donor with multiple sclerosis.

The chain couples TRBV4-2 to TRBJ1-6; 8 bases are shared with TRBD1. Trimming took 1 base from V and 9 from J; bases not matched to a gene: 8. The CDR3 runs 16 residues. The germline V gene encodes CDR1 LGHNA and CDR2 YNFKEQ. CDR3 nucleotide sequence: TGTGCCAGCAGCCAAGCCATGGACAGGGTTCGTTCACCCCTCCACTTT. Residues: CASSQAMDRVRSPLHF.

The V gene is TRBV7-9, the J gene TRBJ1-2, with TRBD1 matching over 7 bases. After removal of 6 bases from V and 4 bases from J, the junction contained 5 bases not matched to a gene. This CDR3 has 13 residues. Germline lookup yields CDR1 SEHNR and CDR2 FQNEAQ (reference sequence). The DNA of the CDR3 is TGTGCCAGCAGAGCGACAGGGTTCTATGGCTACACCTTC. Translating gives CASRATGFYGYTF.

V usage is TRBV12-3 or TRBV12-4 and J usage is TRBJ2-1; 7 nucleotides align to TRBD2. The junction had 16 bases not matched to a gene; V was cut back by 5 bases and J by 0 bases. The CDR3 runs 19 residues. CDR3 sequence reads: CASSPVGPLAVSSYNEQFF. The DNA of the CDR3 is TGTGCCAGCAGTCCCGTGGGGCCTCTAGCGGTAAGCTCCTACAATGAGCAGTTCTTC.

CDR3 in DNA: TGTGCCAGCTCACCTAGGACAGGGGACTACAATGAGCAGTTCTTC. Protein: CASSPRTGDYNEQFF. J is TRBJ2-1 and V is TRBV18; TRBD1 matches 9 bases. Germline V CDR1 and CDR2: KGHSH, LQKENI. The CDR3 runs 15 residues. V shed 3 bases and J 3 bases; nucleotides not matched to a gene: 3. The full variable domain, with the rest looked up from reference TRBV18 and TRBJ2-1, is NAGVMQNPRHLVRRRGQEARLRCSPMKGHSHVYWYRQLPEEGLKFMVYLQKENIIDESGMPKERFSAEFPKEGPSILRIQQVVRGDSAAYFCASSPRTGDYNEQFFGPGTRLTVL.

V gene TRBV21-1 combines with J gene TRBJ2-7; the table names TRBD1, a call not compared with the DNA. TRBV21-1 corresponds to a pseudogene. The CDR3 is made up of 17 amino acids. DNA of the CDR3: TGTGCCAGCAGCAAAGCGCTTGGCGGGACAGGGTCCCACGAGCAGTACTTC. Translated: CASSKALGGTGSHEQYF.

Here the CDR3 DNA reads TGTGCCAGCAGTTATCAGGGGGGAAACACAGATACGCAGTATTTT. Its translation is CASSYQGGNTDTQYF. This chain joins TRBV27 and TRBJ2-3; D perhaps matches TRBD1 (7 bases). V lost 4 bases, J lost 2 bases, and 13 bases lay in between. This CDR3 contains 15 residues. The germline V gene encodes CDR1 MNHEY and CDR2 SMNVEV (reference sequence).

The chain combines TRBV30 with TRBJ2-7, with D perhaps matching TRBD1 or TRBD2 (5 bases each). There are 13 residues in the CDR3. The V end lost 2 bases, the J end lost 2 bases, and 10 bases lay between the germline ends. CDR1 and CDR2 (germline): GTSNPN, SVGIG (reference sequence). CDR3 sequence (DNA): TGTGCCTGGAGTCGGGACGGACCCTACGAGCAGTACTTC. This gives the protein CAWSRDGPYEQYF. The whole variable domain, filled in from reference TRBV30 and TRBJ2-7, reads SQTIHQWPATLVQPVGSPLSLECTVEGTSNPNLYWYRQAAGRGLQLLFYSVGIGQISSEVPQNLSASRPQDRQFILSSKKLLLSDSGFYLCAWSRDGPYEQYFGPGTRLTVT.

V and J are TRBV5-1 and TRBJ2-1, with 8 positions matching TRBD1. V dropped 3 bases and J dropped 2; count of bases not matched to a gene: 7. The germline V gene encodes CDR1 SGHRS and CDR2 YFSETQ. This CDR3 is 16 amino acids long. Here the CDR3 DNA reads TGCGCCAGCAGCTCCTACAGGGGGATGCCCTACAATGAGCAGTTCTTC. Protein sequence: CASSSYRGMPYNEQFF.

The J gene is TRBJ2-7, the V gene TRBV7-9; no reliable D call. This CDR3 is 14 amino acids long. V was trimmed by 5 bases and J by 2 bases, leaving 13 bases between them. The germline CDR1 and CDR2 sequences are SEHNR and FQNEAQ (reference sequence). CDR3 bases: TGTGCCAGCAGCCCCCGCGTCAACCCCTACGAGCAGTACTTC. This codes for CASSPRVNPYEQYF.

The chain joins TRBV4-3 to TRBJ2-7; 11 bases align to TRBD1. V lost 5 bases to trimming and J lost 6 bases; unmatched junction nucleotides: 15. CDR3 length: 17 residues. From germline, CDR1 is LGHNA and CDR2 YSLEER. The CDR3 region is CASSSGQGASWSSEQYF. The CDR3 DNA reads TGCGCCAGCAGCTCCGGACAGGGGGCGTCGTGGTCGAGCGAGCAGTACTTC.

This clonotype was detected only a few times. The CDR3: CASSQAGYQPQHF. The CDR3 DNA follows: TGTGCCAGCAGCCAAGCGGGGTATCAGCCCCAGCATTTT. The chain has TRBV4-2 and TRBJ1-5, with D unclear. The germline V gene encodes CDR1 LGHNA and CDR2 YNFKEQ. This CDR3 comprises 13 residues. Trimming cost V 1 base and J 5 bases, with 6 bases left between them.

The CDR3 loop reads CAISEPVQGNNEQFF. DNA for the CDR3: TGTGCCATCAGTGAGCCGGTGCAAGGCAACAATGAGCAGTTCTTC. The J gene is TRBJ2-1, the V gene TRBV10-3; D not resolved. The germline gives CDR1 ENHRY, CDR2 SYGVKD. V gave up 2 bases and J gave up 5 bases, with 13 bases separating them. The CDR3 totals 15 residues.

The gene calls are TRBV7-3 and TRBJ2-1, with D possibly matching TRBD1 (6 bases). Trimming took off 4 bases at V and 8 bases at J, with 18 bases between the two ends. The CDR3 spans 15 residues. Germline loops: CDR1 SGHTA, CDR2 FQGTGA. As DNA, the CDR3 is TGTGCCAGCAGCTCATTCACCATACAGGGCTATGAGCAGTTCTTC. It specifies CASSSFTIQGYEQFF.

V usage is TRBV6-2 or TRBV6-3 and J usage is TRBJ2-1, with D maybe TRBD2 (6 bases). The CDR3 loop spans 14 amino acids. CDR1 MNHEY and CDR2 SVGEGT come from the germline V gene. The V end lost 7 bases, the J end lost 5 bases, and 15 bases lay between the germline ends. This chain's CDR3 is CASTPGLLNNEQFF. The CDR3, as DNA: TGTGCCAGCACCCCGGGACTTTTAAACAATGAGCAGTTCTTC.

The chain couples TRBV7-9 to TRBJ2-2; D gene uncertain. Trimming shortened V by 1 base and J by 6 bases, and 3 bases separated the two germline ends. Germline V gene lookup returns CDR1 SEHNR and CDR2 FQNEAQ (reference sequence). The CDR3 has 12 amino acids. The CDR3 region has the DNA TGTGCCAGCAGCTTAGAATCCGGGGAGCTGTTTTTT. Translated: CASSLESGELFF.

The chain links TRBV11-3 to TRBJ2-1; tentative D call: TRBD2 (6 bases). V lost 1 base and J lost 6, with 7 bases in between. This CDR3 is 13 amino acids long. The V gene's germline CDR1 is SGHNT and CDR2 YENEEA. In DNA form, the CDR3 reads TGTGCCAGCAGCTTAGGACTAGTCAATGAGCAGTTCTTC. Translation: CASSLGLVNEQFF.

The V gene is TRBV5-4, the J gene TRBJ2-1; 9 bases are a match to TRBD2. Germline V gene sequence: CDR1 SGHNT, CDR2 YYREEE (reference sequence). The length of the CDR3 is 16 residues. Trimming at V came to 0 bases and at J to 5 bases, leaving 6 bases not matched to a gene. CDR3 loop: CASSLGAGGEDNEQFF. CDR3 nucleotides: TGTGCCAGCAGCTTGGGTGCGGGAGGGGAGGACAATGAGCAGTTCTTC.

The V call is TRBV27, the J call TRBJ1-2; unclear D gene. The CDR3 totals 13 residues. V dropped 3 bases and J dropped 4 bases, with 9 bases sitting between them. The germline gives CDR1 MNHEY, CDR2 SMNVEV (reference sequence). CDR3 DNA sequence: TGTGCCAGCAGTTTTTCCAGTTTCTATGGCTACACCTTC. It translates to CASSFSSFYGYTF.

About this clonotype: Relative to the germline gene, one junction end is altered; a read error may explain this. This chain connects TRBV7-9 to TRBJ2-2, with D possibly TRBD2 on 5 matching bases. Per germline, CDR1 SEHNR and CDR2 FQNEAQ (reference sequence). This CDR3 is built from 14 residues. CDR3 protein: CASSLGLNTGELFF. The CDR3 nucleotides are TGTGCCAGCAGTTTAGGACTTAACACCGGGGAGCTGTTTTTT.

The gene calls are TRBV28 and TRBJ1-2; possibly TRBD1 for D (5 bases). V lost 7 bases, J lost 4 bases, and 19 bases lay in between. The CDR3 extends over 15 amino acids. Germline V gives CDR1 MDHEN, CDR2 SYDVKM. The DNA for the CDR3 is TGTGCCAGCACCGTAAAAGGGGACTGGGGCTATGGCTACACCTTC. It translates to CASTVKGDWGYGYTF.

The chain recombines TRBV12-3 or TRBV12-4 with TRBJ2-1; 9 nucleotides agree with TRBD2. Trimming cost V 3 bases and J 7 bases; bases outside gene matches: 7. The CDR3 contains 15 residues. This CDR3 is CASSLGLAGKNEQFF. For the CDR3, the DNA is TGTGCCAGCAGTTTGGGGCTAGCGGGGAAAAATGAGCAGTTCTTC.

The chain recombines TRBV30 with TRBJ2-1, with D hard to call. V lost 0 bases, J lost 6 bases, and 9 bases lay in between. The CDR3 has 13 amino acids. Germline CDR1 GTSNPN, CDR2 SVGIG (reference sequence). The CDR3 loop reads CAWSVQSSNEQFF. The CDR3 nucleotides are TGTGCCTGGAGTGTACAATCCAGCAATGAGCAGTTCTTC. Full variable domain (remainder filled in from reference TRBV30 and TRBJ2-1): SQTIHQWPATLVQPVGSPLSLECTVEGTSNPNLYWYRQAAGRGLQLLFYSVGIGQISSEVPQNLSASRPQDRQFILSSKKLLLSDSGFYLCAWSVQSSNEQFFGPGTRLTVL.

This chain connects TRBV5-4 to TRBJ2-3; D is possibly TRBD1 (6 bases). CDR1 is SGHNT, CDR2 YYREEE, per germline (reference sequence). Trimming pared 5 bases from V and 2 bases from J, leaving 18 bases between. The CDR3 has 16 amino acids. In nucleotides, the CDR3 is TGTGCCAGCAGGCAAAGGGGGACGGCCCCCACAGATACGCAGTATTTT. Translating it yields CASRQRGTAPTDTQYF.

This sequence joins TRBV15 and TRBJ2-7; D is unclear. Germline CDR1 LNHNV, CDR2 YYDKDF (reference sequence). V was shortened by 3 bases and J by 1 base, with 10 bases between the two germline ends. The CDR3 runs to 14 residues. The CDR3 protein is CATSSTFISYEQYF. In nucleotides, the CDR3 is TGTGCCACCAGCAGCACATTTATATCCTACGAGCAGTACTTC.

The rearrangement joins TRBV19 to TRBJ2-2; D is unresolved. Between the trimmed V and J ends, which lost 6 bases and 9 bases, there was a span of 14 bases. The CDR3 covers 13 residues. The V gene's germline CDR1 is LNHDA and CDR2 SQIVND (reference sequence). CDR3 residues: CASRDGWSRELFF. The CDR3, as DNA: TGTGCCAGTAGAGATGGCTGGAGCCGGGAGCTGTTTTTT.

The chain carries TRBV6-1 and TRBJ1-2, with 9 bases matching TRBD1. V lost 6 bases and J lost 0; bases outside the gene matches: 2. The CDR3 is 14 residues long. Germline loops: CDR1 MNHNS, CDR2 SASEGT. The CDR3 is CASRDRGTNYGYTF. DNA for the CDR3: TGTGCCAGCAGGGACAGGGGTACTAACTATGGCTACACCTTC.

This clonotype was counted once. This sequence joins TRBV4-1 and TRBJ2-7; 9 positions match TRBD2. Trimming cost V 3 bases and J 0 bases; bases outside gene matches: 3. Germline values: CDR1 MGHRA, CDR2 YSYEKL. The CDR3 is made up of 15 amino acids. CDR3 amino acids: CASSHLAGTSYEQYF. CDR3 DNA sequence: TGCGCCAGCAGCCATCTAGCGGGAACCTCCTACGAGCAGTACTTC.

This clonotype was observed a single time. CDR3 protein: CASRGQSIEAFF. In DNA, the CDR3 is TGTGCCAGCAGGGGACAGTCGATTGAAGCTTTCTTT. The chain links TRBV27 to TRBJ1-1; 7 bases are a match to TRBD1. The length of the CDR3 is 12 residues. Germline assignment: CDR1 MNHEY and CDR2 SMNVEV (reference sequence). V gave up 6 bases and J gave up 7 bases; unmatched junction bases: 5.

V usage is TRBV30 and J usage is TRBJ2-1; TRBD2 aligns across 9 bases. Germline V CDR1 and CDR2: GTSNPN, SVGIG (reference sequence). The V gene end was trimmed by 1 base and the J gene end by 5 bases; junction bases not matched to a gene: 6. The CDR3 length is 15 residues. The CDR3 region has the DNA TGTGCCTGGAGTGGTGAGCGGGAGGTTAACAATGAGCAGTTCTTC. Encoded protein: CAWSGEREVNNEQFF.

This clonotype was seen only a few times. The chain recombines TRBV7-9 with TRBJ2-6; no clear D. V was cut by 5 bases and J by 0 bases, with 8 bases left in between. The CDR3 is 15 residues long. Germline V lookup: CDR1 SEHNR, CDR2 FQNEAQ (reference sequence). CDR3: CASSLTDSGANVLTF. The CDR3 DNA is TGTGCCAGCAGCCTGACGGACTCTGGGGCCAACGTCCTGACTTTC.